This T cell receptor (beta chain) derives from a study of Tregs in tolerant kidney transplant recipients. Whole-study context: Recipient PBMCs carried a CFSE label and met irradiated graft donor PBMCs for approximately 6 days before FACS sorting.

Trimming stripped 4 bases from V and 9 bases from J, with 10 bases between. CDR1 and CDR2 from the germline V gene are SGDLS and YYNGEE. The CDR3 consists of 11 residues. In this sample, this clone turned up a few times. The antigen is not known. General observations from the study: No direct test of biological reproducibility was done here. Findings come from small patient numbers and require larger validation.

Profiling relied on immunoSEQ multiplex PCR, and the TCRdb table lists in-frame clones only, not all of them. The sample carries several thousand clones, about half recorded once. This clonotype was obtained from a human donor in good health. V and J are TRBV9 and TRBJ1-2; D is ambiguous. Material for sequencing was CD4+ T cells from blood cultured with allogeneic cells. The CDR3 DNA sequence: TGTGCCAGCAGCCTCGGACTGAGCTACACCTTC. This gives the protein CASSLGLSYTF.